The next 32 T cell receptor beta chains were all read from a single sample in a study of identical twins. TCRdb redid the calling of the 5' RACE reads with MiXCR, one entry per CDR3 protein. This table has hundreds of thousands of distinct CDR3 sequences, 18% appearing once. These same data were also listed under a study on T cells expressing NK-cell markers.

What was sequenced was PBMCs. The receptors were gathered from a woman aged 18-29 years in good health.

The chain uses TRBV10-3 and TRBJ1-1, with 10 bases identical to TRBD1. Trimming took 6 bases from V and 7 from J; bases not matched to a gene: 8. The germline V gene encodes CDR1 ENHRY and CDR2 SYGVKD. The CDR3 spans 14 residues. CDR3 nucleotide sequence: TGTGCCATCAGAGAGACAGGGGGCCAAGGTGAAGCTTTCTTT. Its protein product is CAIRETGGQGEAFF.

Ten or more counts support this clonotype. V gene TRBV6-5 combines with J gene TRBJ1-2; tentatively, D is TRBD1 (6 bases). CDR3 length equals 15 residues. V was clipped by 4 bases and J by 5 bases, with 17 bases between them. Germline values: CDR1 MNHEY, CDR2 SVGAGI. The chain's CDR3 is CASSSPWDIGYGYTF. CDR3 bases: TGTGCCAGCAGTTCGCCGTGGGACATAGGGTATGGCTACACCTTC.

CDR3 protein: CASSVQDAFETQYF. CDR3 coding DNA: TGCGCCAGCAGCGTTCAGGACGCCTTTGAGACCCAGTACTTC. This sequence joins TRBV5-1 and TRBJ2-5; D gene unclear. Trimming removed 4 bases at V and 5 bases at J, with 15 bases between. The CDR3 extends over 14 amino acids. The germline V gene encodes CDR1 SGHRS and CDR2 YFSETQ.

The genes are TRBV29-1 and TRBJ2-1, with D tentatively TRBD2 (5 bases). The CDR3 has 14 residues. V dropped 4 bases and J dropped 0 bases, with 10 bases sitting between them. Germline V lookup: CDR1 SQVTM, CDR2 ANQGSEA. This chain's CDR3 is CSVVRGSSYNEQFF. The CDR3 nucleotides read TGCAGCGTTGTACGAGGGAGCTCCTACAATGAGCAGTTCTTC.

This clonotype has a handful of counts. V usage is TRBV20-1 and J usage is TRBJ2-3; 9 bases are shared with TRBD2. The ends lost 5 bases at V and 2 bases at J; junction bases unmatched: 11. The length of the CDR3 is 16 residues. CDR1 is DFQATT, CDR2 SNEGSKA, per germline (reference sequence). In DNA form, the CDR3 reads TGCAGTGCTTTACCGATAGCGGGAGCGTTCACAGATACGCAGTATTTT. Protein: CSALPIAGAFTDTQYF.

Only a few counts were recorded for this clonotype. Written as DNA, the CDR3 is TGTGCCAGCAGTATGGAAGGGGCAGGGGACAATGAGCAGTTCTTC. Translation gives CASSMEGAGDNEQFF. The chain recombines TRBV11-3 with TRBJ2-1, with D tentatively TRBD1 (6 bases). CDR1 is SGHNT, CDR2 YENEEA, per germline. CDR3 length equals 15 residues. Trimming stripped 6 bases from V and 5 bases from J, with 17 bases between.

CDR3 nucleotides: TGTGCCAGCAGCGTAGCTGCGGTCGCCCAAGAGACCCAGTACTTC. This encodes CASSVAAVAQETQYF. This chain uses TRBV9 with TRBJ2-5; D uncertain. Between the trimmed V and J ends, which lost 0 bases and 1 base, there was a span of 10 bases. The CDR3 has 15 amino acids. Per the germline V gene, CDR1 is SGDLS and CDR2 is YYNGEE.

The V call is TRBV20-1, the J call TRBJ1-2; D call uncertain. Germline lookup yields CDR1 DFQATT and CDR2 SNEGSKA (reference sequence). Trimming stripped 3 bases from V and 7 bases from J, with 12 bases between. This CDR3 has 12 residues. The CDR3 DNA reads as TGCAGTGCTAGTATGGGCCTGGTTGGCTACACCTTC. As protein: CSASMGLVGYTF.

The gene calls are TRBV27 and TRBJ1-5; 9 nucleotides match TRBD1. The CDR3 is 15 residues long. The V and J ends lost 6 bases and 6 bases, in that order; junction bases with no gene match: 9. Per the germline V gene, CDR1 is MNHEY and CDR2 is SMNVEV (reference sequence). DNA for the CDR3: TGTGCCAGCAGCCCTACCGGGACAGGGTTTCAGCCCCAGCATTTT. Translated, it gives CASSPTGTGFQPQHF.

In this sample, this clonotype turned up a few times. This sequence joins TRBV20-1 and TRBJ2-5, with D perhaps matching TRBD2 (5 bases). Germline CDR1 DFQATT, CDR2 SNEGSKA (reference sequence). CDR3 length: 14 residues. The germline V and J ends were trimmed by 1 base and 4 bases, with 13 bases remaining between them. The DNA of the CDR3 is TGCAGTGCTAGAGCGGGGAACAGAAGAGAGACCCAGTACTTC. It is translated as CSARAGNRRETQYF.

There are a few counts of this clonotype. This sequence joins TRBV15 and TRBJ1-1; D is unresolved. V was clipped by 4 bases and J by 3 bases, with 12 bases between them. Germline CDR1 and CDR2: LNHNV and YYDKDF (reference sequence). The CDR3 has 14 residues. CDR3 sequence reads: CATSTYDTHTEAFF. Written as DNA, the CDR3 is TGTGCCACCAGCACCTATGACACCCACACTGAAGCTTTCTTT.

This clonotype was counted ten times or more. The chain links TRBV19 to TRBJ2-7; D possibly matches TRBD1 or TRBD2 (5 bases each). The CDR3 is made up of 14 amino acids. Trimming left V 3 bases short and J 6 bases short, with 15 bases between. Germline lookup yields CDR1 LNHDA and CDR2 SQIVND (reference sequence). The CDR3 loop is CASSIGRDPVEQYF. As DNA, the CDR3 is TGTGCCAGTAGTATCGGACGGGACCCTGTCGAGCAGTACTTC.

Many counts were recorded for this clonotype. J is TRBJ1-1 and V is TRBV5-6; D might be TRBD1 (5 bases). The CDR3 loop spans 12 amino acids. Trimming removed 1 base from V and 7 bases from J, with 8 bases in between. Germline CDR1 and CDR2: SGHDT and YYEEEE. In DNA, the CDR3 is TGTGCCAGCAGCTTGTTCACAGGTGAAGCTTTCTTT. This translates into CASSLFTGEAFF.

The rearrangement links TRBV12-1 to TRBJ2-2; the table calls TRBD2, which could not be checked here. TRBV12-1 represents a pseudogene. The CDR3 has 17 residues. CDR3 nucleotide sequence: TGTGCCAGCAGCTGCCACACACCTTGGGGAGTCACCGGGGAGCTGTTTTTT. Encoded protein: CASSCHTPWGVTGELFF.

Regarding this clonotype: The junction departs from the called germline gene at one end, perhaps through a read error. The V and J genes are TRBV2 and TRBJ1-4, with no clear D. The CDR3 runs to 11 residues. Germline V CDR1 and CDR2: SNHLY, FYNNEI. CDR3 coding DNA: TGTGCCAGCAGTAAAGCTGAAAAACTGTTTTTT. This gives the protein CASSKAEKLFF.

There are a few counts of this clonotype. The chain combines TRBV9 with TRBJ2-1, with a possible D match to TRBD2 (7 bases). Germline V gene lookup returns CDR1 SGDLS and CDR2 YYNGEE. There are 15 residues in the CDR3. Trimming removed 2 bases from V and 5 bases from J, with 14 bases in between. The CDR3 DNA follows: TGTGCCAGCAGCGTCGGGGGCGGGGGAAACAATGAGCAGTTCTTC. Its translation is CASSVGGGGNNEQFF.

The chain is built from TRBV20-1 and TRBJ2-3, with a possible D match to TRBD2 (6 bases). Trimming pared 6 bases from V and 4 bases from J, leaving 17 bases between. Germline V gene sequence: CDR1 DFQATT, CDR2 SNEGSKA (reference sequence). The CDR3 has 14 amino acids. In DNA, the CDR3 is TGCAGTGCGGGACGACACGGGAGTGCAGATACGCAGTATTTT. This codes for CSAGRHGSADTQYF.

This clonotype has just a few counts. The CDR3 nucleotides read TGCAGCGTTGTCTCCGTGACAGGGGGGGACGAGCAGTACTTC. The encoded protein is CSVVSVTGGDEQYF. The gene calls are TRBV29-1 and TRBJ2-7, with 9 bases that match TRBD1. V lost 4 bases and J lost 5; bases outside the gene matches: 9. CDR1 and CDR2 from the germline V gene are SQVTM and ANQGSEA. The CDR3 contains 14 residues.

This clonotype was seen a handful of times. The CDR3 sequence: CASSPEQGLAAFF. DNA of the CDR3: TGTGCCAGCAGTCCCGAACAGGGTTTGGCGGCTTTCTTT. The chain joins TRBV27 to TRBJ1-1; tentatively, D is TRBD1 (6 bases). Trimming took 5 bases from V and 11 from J, leaving 18 bases between them. The CDR3 consists of 13 residues. Germline-derived CDR1 and CDR2 are MNHEY and SMNVEV (reference sequence).

The gene calls are TRBV6-1 and TRBJ1-1; D perhaps matches TRBD1 (5 bases). CDR1 is MNHNS and CDR2 is SASEGT in the germline V gene. The ends were cut back, 4 bases at V and 5 bases at J, with 8 bases in the middle. The CDR3 has 12 residues. CDR3 bases: TGTGCCAGCAGTGCAGGGAAGACTGAAGCTTTCTTT. As protein: CASSAGKTEAFF.

The chain carries TRBV7-9 and TRBJ2-7, with no clear D. This CDR3 has 14 residues. V lost 4 bases and J lost 3, with 13 bases in between. Germline V lookup: CDR1 SEHNR, CDR2 FQNEAQ (reference sequence). CDR3: CASSSTGYDYEQYF. The CDR3 DNA reads as TGTGCCAGCAGCTCGACGGGCTACGACTACGAGCAGTACTTC.

This clonotype was seen at least ten times. This rearrangement joins TRBV12-3 or TRBV12-4 to TRBJ2-6; D remains ambiguous. The V end lost 4 bases, the J end lost 1 base, and 11 bases lay between the germline ends. This CDR3 has 16 residues. CDR3 bases: TGTGCCAGCAGTTACTGGCTGGGGTCTGGGGCCAACGTCCTGACTTTC. Translated, it gives CASSYWLGSGANVLTF.

The V gene is TRBV10-2, the J gene TRBJ2-3, with D unresolved. Germline lookup yields CDR1 WSHSY and CDR2 SAAADI. The CDR3 extends over 12 amino acids. With 7 bases removed from V and 4 bases from J, the gap between germline ends came to 9 bases. CDR3 bases: TGCGCCAGCACTACCTGGGCAGATACGCAGTATTTT. It is translated as CASTTWADTQYF.

There are many counts of this clonotype. The V call is TRBV7-8, the J call TRBJ2-5; D might be TRBD1 (5 bases). V lost 7 bases, J lost 5 bases, and 14 bases lay in between. The CDR3 is 13 amino acids. Per the germline V gene, CDR1 is SGHVS and CDR2 is FQNEAQ. Here the CDR3 DNA reads TGTGCCAGCAATGATCAGGGTGGGGAGACCCAGTACTTC. Protein: CASNDQGGETQYF.

V is TRBV10-3 and J is TRBJ2-2; D gene ambiguous. The CDR3 runs 15 residues. Germline CDR1 and CDR2: ENHRY and SYGVKD. Between the trimmed V and J ends, which lost 0 bases and 1 base, there was a span of 6 bases. CDR3 region: CAISESVLNTGELFF. The CDR3 nucleotides read TGTGCCATCAGTGAGTCTGTTCTGAACACCGGGGAGCTGTTTTTT.

The rearrangement uses TRBV11-2 and TRBJ1-1; D remains ambiguous. The CDR3 is made up of 14 amino acids. The V end was cut by 2 bases, the J end by 2 bases, with 9 bases between. Germline CDR1 is SGHAT and CDR2 is FQNNGV. The CDR3 loop is CASSLNLGNTEAFF. CDR3 nucleotides: TGTGCCAGCAGCTTAAACTTAGGAAACACTGAAGCTTTCTTT.

This clonotype was observed a handful of times. The chain combines TRBV5-1 with TRBJ1-1, with D tentatively TRBD1 (6 bases). V was shortened by 5 bases and J by 4 bases, with 21 bases between the two germline ends. Germline-derived CDR1 and CDR2 are SGHRS and YFSETQ. The CDR3 totals 16 residues. Written as DNA, the CDR3 is TGCGCCAGCAGGAAACAGGGTGGAGGGATAGGCACTGAAGCTTTCTTT. This encodes CASRKQGGGIGTEAFF.

This chain joins TRBV6-1 and TRBJ1-2; D is ambiguous. The V end was cut by 5 bases, the J end by 4 bases, with 11 bases between. Germline CDR1 is MNHNS and CDR2 is SASEGT. The CDR3 has 13 residues. The CDR3 bases are TGTGCCAGCAGTCCGGAGGGCCTCTATGGCTACACCTTC. This sequence encodes CASSPEGLYGYTF.

In its sample, this clonotype was seen many times. V gene TRBV5-5 combines with J gene TRBJ1-2; 10 positions agree with TRBD1. The V and J ends lost 0 bases and 4 bases, in that order; junction bases with no gene match: 0. This CDR3 has 14 residues. CDR1 is SGHKS and CDR2 is YYEKEE in the germline V gene (reference sequence). The CDR3 DNA is TGTGCCAGCAGCTTGGGGACAGGGGGCTATGGCTACACCTTC. Encoded protein: CASSLGTGGYGYTF.

V is TRBV4-1 and J is TRBJ2-7, with 7 nucleotides matching TRBD2. This CDR3 has 16 amino acids. Germline CDR1 MGHRA, CDR2 YSYEKL. V trimming: 1 base; J trimming: 3 bases; junction bases outside the gene matches: 9. In nucleotides, the CDR3 is TGCGCCAGCAGCCAAGGTTCGGCTAGCGGACACTACGAGCAGTACTTC. As protein: CASSQGSASGHYEQYF.

This clonotype was observed at least ten times. The chain is built from TRBV20-1 and TRBJ1-1; D gene unclear. Germline V CDR1 and CDR2: DFQATT, SNEGSKA (reference sequence). Deletions cut 0 bases from V and 1 base from J, with 15 bases between. This CDR3 has 16 amino acids. This CDR3 is CSAREEETQRNTEAFF. The CDR3 DNA is TGCAGTGCTAGAGAGGAGGAAACCCAGAGGAACACTGAAGCTTTCTTT.

The sample holds a few counts of this clonotype. V gene TRBV20-1 combines with J gene TRBJ2-3; either TRBD1 or TRBD2 may supply D (5 bases each). Germline CDR1 and CDR2: DFQATT and SNEGSKA (reference sequence). The CDR3 extends over 14 amino acids. Trimming cost V 4 bases and J 4 bases, with 15 bases left between them. The CDR3 sequence is CSATSSLGADTQYF. The CDR3 DNA reads TGCAGTGCTACTTCTAGCTTGGGGGCAGATACGCAGTATTTT.